This note documents a single T cell receptor beta chain sequence. Antigen: not known. The data stem from a study of T cell responses to AZD1222 COVID-19 vaccine. Findings of the study overall: Mapped onto spike, vaccine-associated CD4 TCRs spanned it and were dominant at 160-218 and 743-854.

TCRdb's table, derived via immunoSEQ multiplex PCR, lists solely in-frame clones and lacks some. The table lists about 59,000 clones, 89% of them singletons. CDR3 size: 14 residues. V was clipped by 0 bases and J by 6 bases; unmatched bases: 3. Germline V gene sequence: CDR1 SGHRS, CDR2 YFSETQ. Material: peripheral blood, obtained 28 days after the second AZD1222 dose. This chain links TRBV5-1 with TRBJ2-3, with 8 bases aligning to TRBD2. This TCR was recovered from an adult who received the AZD1222 COVID-19 vaccine. The CDR3 nucleotides are TGCGCCAGCAGCTTGGCGGGACTAGTGGATACGCAGTATTTT. The encoded protein is CASSLAGLVDTQYF.